The T cell receptor (beta chain) described here comes from a study of T cells in Graves' hyperthyroidism and ophthalmopathy. For the study at large: Any treatment followed the collection of peripheral blood at initial diagnosis.

After removal of 0 bases from V and 7 bases from J, the junction contained 5 bases not matched to a gene. Germline lookup yields CDR1 GTSNPN and CDR2 SVGIG (reference sequence). The CDR3 spans 14 residues. Study results and limitations: Ophthalmopathy onset followed model prediction by a median roughly six months.

RNA transcripts gave rise to amplified TCR beta CDR3 regions. Initially, a first-round RT-PCR of the TCR CDR3 employed the HTBI primer set. TCRdb used MiXCR to reprocess the multiplex PCR reads, holding one entry per CDR3 protein. The sample holds about 520,000 distinct CDR3 sequences, less than 25% seen once. Concerning this clonotype: Its target is not known.

Orbital computed tomography, thyroid ultrasound, serum thyroxine and TRAb, and clinical symptoms together informed the diagnoses. PBMCs were obtained from approximately 10 ml fresh peripheral blood. The chain has TRBV30 and TRBJ2-2; TRBD2 matches at 7 bases. This sequence was found in a woman in her twenties or thirties with Graves' ophthalmopathy. What was sequenced was blood. CDR3 in amino acids: CAWSVLGGVGELFF. DNA for the CDR3: TGTGCCTGGAGTGTACTGGGAGGGGTCGGGGAGCTGTTTTTT.